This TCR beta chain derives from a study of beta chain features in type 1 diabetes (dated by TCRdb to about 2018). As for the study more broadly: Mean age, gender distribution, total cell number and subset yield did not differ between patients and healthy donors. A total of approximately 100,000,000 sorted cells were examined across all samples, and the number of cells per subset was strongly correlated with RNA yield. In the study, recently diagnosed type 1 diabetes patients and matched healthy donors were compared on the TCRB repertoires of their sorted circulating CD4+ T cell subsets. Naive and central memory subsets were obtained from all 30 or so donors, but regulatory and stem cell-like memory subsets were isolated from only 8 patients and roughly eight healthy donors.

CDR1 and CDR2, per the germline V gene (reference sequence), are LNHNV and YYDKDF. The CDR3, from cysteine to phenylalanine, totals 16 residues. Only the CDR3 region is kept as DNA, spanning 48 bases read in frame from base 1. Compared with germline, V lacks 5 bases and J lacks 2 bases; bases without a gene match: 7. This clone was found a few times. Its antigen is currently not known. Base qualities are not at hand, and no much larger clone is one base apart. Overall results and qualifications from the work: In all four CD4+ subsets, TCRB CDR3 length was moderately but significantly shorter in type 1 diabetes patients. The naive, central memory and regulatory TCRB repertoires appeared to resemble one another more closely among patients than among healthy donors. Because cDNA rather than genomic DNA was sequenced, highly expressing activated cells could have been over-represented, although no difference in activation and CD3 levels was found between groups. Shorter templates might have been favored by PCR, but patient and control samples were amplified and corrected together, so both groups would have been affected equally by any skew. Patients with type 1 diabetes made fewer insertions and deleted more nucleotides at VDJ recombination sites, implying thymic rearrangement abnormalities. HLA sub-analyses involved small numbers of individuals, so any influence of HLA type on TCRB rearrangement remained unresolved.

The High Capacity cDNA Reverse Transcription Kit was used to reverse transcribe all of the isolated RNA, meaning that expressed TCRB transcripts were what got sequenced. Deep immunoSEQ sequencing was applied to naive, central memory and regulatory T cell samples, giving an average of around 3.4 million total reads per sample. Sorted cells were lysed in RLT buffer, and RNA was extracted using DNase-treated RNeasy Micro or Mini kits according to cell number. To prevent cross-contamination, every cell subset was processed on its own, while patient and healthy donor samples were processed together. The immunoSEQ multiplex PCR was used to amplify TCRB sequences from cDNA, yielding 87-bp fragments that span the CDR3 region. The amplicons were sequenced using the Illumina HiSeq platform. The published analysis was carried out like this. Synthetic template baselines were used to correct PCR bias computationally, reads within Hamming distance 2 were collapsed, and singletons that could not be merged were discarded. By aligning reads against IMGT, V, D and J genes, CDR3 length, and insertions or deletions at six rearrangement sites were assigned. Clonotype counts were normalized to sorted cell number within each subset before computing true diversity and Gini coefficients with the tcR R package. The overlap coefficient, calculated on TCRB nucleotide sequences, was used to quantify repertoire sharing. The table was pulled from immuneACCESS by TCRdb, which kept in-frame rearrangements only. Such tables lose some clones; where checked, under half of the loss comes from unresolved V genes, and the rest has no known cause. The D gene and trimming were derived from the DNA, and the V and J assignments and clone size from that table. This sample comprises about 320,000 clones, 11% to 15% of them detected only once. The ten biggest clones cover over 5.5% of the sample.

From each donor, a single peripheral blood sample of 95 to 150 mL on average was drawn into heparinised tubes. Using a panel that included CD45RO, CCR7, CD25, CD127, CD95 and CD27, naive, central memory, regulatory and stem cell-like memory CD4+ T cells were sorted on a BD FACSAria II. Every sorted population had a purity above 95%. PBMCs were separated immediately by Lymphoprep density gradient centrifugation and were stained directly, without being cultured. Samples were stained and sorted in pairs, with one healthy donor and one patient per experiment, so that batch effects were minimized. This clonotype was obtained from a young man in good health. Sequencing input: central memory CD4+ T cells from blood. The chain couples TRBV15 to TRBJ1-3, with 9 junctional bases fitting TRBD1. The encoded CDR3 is CATSGQGILTGNTIYF. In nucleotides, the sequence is TGTGCCACCAGCGGACAGGGGATCTTAACTGGAAACACCATATATTTT.